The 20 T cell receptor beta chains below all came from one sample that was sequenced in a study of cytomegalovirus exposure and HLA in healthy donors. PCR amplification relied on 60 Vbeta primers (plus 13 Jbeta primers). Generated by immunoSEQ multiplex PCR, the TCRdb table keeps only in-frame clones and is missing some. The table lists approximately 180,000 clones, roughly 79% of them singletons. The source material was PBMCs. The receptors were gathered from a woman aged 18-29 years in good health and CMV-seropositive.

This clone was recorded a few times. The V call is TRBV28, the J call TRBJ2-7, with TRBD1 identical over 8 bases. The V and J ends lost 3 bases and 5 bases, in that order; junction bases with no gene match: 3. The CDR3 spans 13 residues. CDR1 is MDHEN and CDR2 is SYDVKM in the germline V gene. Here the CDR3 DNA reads TGTGCCAGCAGTTTGTTGGACAGGGACGAGCAGTACTTC. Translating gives CASSLLDRDEQYF. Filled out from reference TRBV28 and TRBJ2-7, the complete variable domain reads DVKVTQSSRYLVKRTGEKVFLECVQDMDHENMFWYRQDPGLGLRLIYFSYDVKMKEKGDIPEGYSVSREKKERFSLILESASTNQTSMYLCASSLLDRDEQYFGPGTRLTVT.

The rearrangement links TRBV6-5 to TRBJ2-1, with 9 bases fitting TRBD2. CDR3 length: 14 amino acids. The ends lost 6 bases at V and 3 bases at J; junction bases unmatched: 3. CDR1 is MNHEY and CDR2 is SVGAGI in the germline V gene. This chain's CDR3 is CASRDSGGYNEQFF. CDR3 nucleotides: TGTGCCAGCAGGGATAGCGGGGGCTACAATGAGCAGTTCTTC.

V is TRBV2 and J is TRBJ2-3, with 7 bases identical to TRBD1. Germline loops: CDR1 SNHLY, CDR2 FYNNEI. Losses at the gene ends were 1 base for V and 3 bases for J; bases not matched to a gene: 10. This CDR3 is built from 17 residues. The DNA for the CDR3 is TGTGCCAGCAGTGAAGTTGGCCAGGGGGTCATGACAGATACGCAGTATTTT. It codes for CASSEVGQGVMTDTQYF.

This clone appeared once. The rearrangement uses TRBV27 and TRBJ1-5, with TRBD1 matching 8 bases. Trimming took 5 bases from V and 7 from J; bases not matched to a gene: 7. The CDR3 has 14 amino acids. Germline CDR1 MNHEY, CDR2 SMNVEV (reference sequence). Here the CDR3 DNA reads TGTGCCAGCAGTAACTACAGGGGGGGGCAGCCCCAGCATTTT. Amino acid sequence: CASSNYRGGQPQHF.

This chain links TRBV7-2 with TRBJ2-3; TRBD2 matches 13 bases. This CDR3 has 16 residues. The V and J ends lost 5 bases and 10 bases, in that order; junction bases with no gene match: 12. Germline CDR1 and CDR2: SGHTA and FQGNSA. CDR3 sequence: CASSLTSGGARGAQYF. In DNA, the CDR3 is TGTGCCAGCAGCCTAACTAGCGGGGGGGCCAGAGGGGCGCAGTATTTT.

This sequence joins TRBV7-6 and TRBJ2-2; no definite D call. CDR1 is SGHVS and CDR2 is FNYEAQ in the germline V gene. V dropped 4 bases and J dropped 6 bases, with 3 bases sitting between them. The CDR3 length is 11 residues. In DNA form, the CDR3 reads TGTGCCAGCAGCTACTCCGGGGAGCTGTTTTTT. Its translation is CASSYSGELFF.

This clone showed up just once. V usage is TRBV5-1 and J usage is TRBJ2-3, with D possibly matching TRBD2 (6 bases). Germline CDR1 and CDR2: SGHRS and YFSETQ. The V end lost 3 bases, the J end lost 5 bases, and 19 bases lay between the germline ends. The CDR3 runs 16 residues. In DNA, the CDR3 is TGCGCCAGCAGCTATACGGCCCGGGACTCGAAAGATACGCAGTATTTT. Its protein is CASSYTARDSKDTQYF.

This CDR3 reads CASSQESAGGRNEQFF. The CDR3 bases are TGCGCCAGCAGCCAAGAATCGGCGGGGGGGAGGAATGAGCAGTTCTTC. The rearrangement joins TRBV4-1 to TRBJ2-1; 9 bases are a match to TRBD2. The ends lost 0 bases at V and 7 bases at J; junction bases unmatched: 7. The CDR3 is 16 amino acids. Germline lookup yields CDR1 MGHRA and CDR2 YSYEKL.

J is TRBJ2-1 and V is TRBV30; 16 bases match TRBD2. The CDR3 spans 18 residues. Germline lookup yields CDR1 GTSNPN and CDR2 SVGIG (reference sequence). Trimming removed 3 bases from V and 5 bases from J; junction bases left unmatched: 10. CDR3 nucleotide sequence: TGTGCCTGGAGGACGGGACTAGCGGGGGGGCCGGGCCACAATGAGCAGTTCTTC. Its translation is CAWRTGLAGGPGHNEQFF.

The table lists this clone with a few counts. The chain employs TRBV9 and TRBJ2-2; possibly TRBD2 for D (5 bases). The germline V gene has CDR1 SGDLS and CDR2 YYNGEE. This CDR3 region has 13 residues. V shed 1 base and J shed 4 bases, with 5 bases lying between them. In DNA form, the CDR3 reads TGTGCCAGCAGCGTAAGCGGCACCGGGGAGCTGTTTTTT. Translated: CASSVSGTGELFF.

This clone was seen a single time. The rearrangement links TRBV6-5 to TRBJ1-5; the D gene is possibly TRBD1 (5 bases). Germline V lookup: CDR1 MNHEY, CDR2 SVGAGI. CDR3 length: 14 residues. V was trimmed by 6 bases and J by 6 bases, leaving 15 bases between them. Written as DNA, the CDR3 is TGTGCCAGCAGAAGAGACAGCACGGGTCAGCCCCAGCATTTT. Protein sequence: CASRRDSTGQPQHF.

CDR3: CASSYSTADGTQYF. CDR3 DNA sequence: TGTGCCAGCAGTTACTCGACGGCGGATGGGACCCAGTACTTC. This chain uses TRBV6-6 with TRBJ2-5; D is unclear. V shed 0 bases and J shed 7 bases, with 12 bases lying between them. CDR3 length: 14 amino acids. The germline CDR1 and CDR2 sequences are MNHNY and SVGAGI (reference sequence).

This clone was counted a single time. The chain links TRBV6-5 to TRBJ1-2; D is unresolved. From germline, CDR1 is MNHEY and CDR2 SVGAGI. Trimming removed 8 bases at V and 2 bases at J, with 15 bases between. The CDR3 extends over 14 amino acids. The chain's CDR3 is CASSPRRGNYGYTF. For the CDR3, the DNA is TGTGCCAGCTCCCCTCGGCGAGGGAACTATGGCTACACCTTC.

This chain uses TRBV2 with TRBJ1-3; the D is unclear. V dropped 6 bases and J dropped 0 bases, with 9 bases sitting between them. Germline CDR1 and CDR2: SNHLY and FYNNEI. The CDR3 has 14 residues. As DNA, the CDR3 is TGTGCCAGCAGACAGCTCCTCTCTGGAAACACCATATATTTT. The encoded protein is CASRQLLSGNTIYF.

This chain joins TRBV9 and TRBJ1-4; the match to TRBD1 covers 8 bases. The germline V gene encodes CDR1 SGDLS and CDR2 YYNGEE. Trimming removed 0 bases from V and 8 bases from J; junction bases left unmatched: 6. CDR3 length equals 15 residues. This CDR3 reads CASSVAPQGAEKLFF. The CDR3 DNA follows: TGTGCCAGCAGCGTAGCCCCCCAGGGGGCGGAAAAACTGTTTTTT.

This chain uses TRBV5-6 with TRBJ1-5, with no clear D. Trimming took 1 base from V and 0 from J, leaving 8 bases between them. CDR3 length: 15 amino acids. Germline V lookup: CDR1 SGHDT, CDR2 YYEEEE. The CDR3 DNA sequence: TGTGCCAGCAGCTTGTGGCAGTATAGCAATCAGCCCCAGCATTTT. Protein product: CASSLWQYSNQPQHF.

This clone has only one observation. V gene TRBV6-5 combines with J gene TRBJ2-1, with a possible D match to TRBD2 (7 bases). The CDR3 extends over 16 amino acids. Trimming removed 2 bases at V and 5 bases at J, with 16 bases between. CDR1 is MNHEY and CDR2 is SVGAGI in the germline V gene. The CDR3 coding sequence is TGTGCCAGCAGTTACCTCGTTGGCGGGGGCGACAATGAGCAGTTCTTC. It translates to CASSYLVGGGDNEQFF.

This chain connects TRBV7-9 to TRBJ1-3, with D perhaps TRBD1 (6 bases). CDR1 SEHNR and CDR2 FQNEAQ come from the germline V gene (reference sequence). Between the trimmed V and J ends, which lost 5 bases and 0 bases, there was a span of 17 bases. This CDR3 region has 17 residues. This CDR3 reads CASSPTPTGLSGNTIYF. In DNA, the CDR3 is TGTGCCAGCAGCCCGACACCGACAGGTCTCTCTGGAAACACCATATATTTT. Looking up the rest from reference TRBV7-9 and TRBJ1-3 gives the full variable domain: DTGVSQNPRHKITKRGQNVTFRCDPISEHNRLYWYRQTLGQGPEFLTYFQNEAQLEKSRLLSDRFSAERPKGSFSTLEIQRTEQGDSAMYLCASSPTPTGLSGNTIYFGEGSWLTVV.

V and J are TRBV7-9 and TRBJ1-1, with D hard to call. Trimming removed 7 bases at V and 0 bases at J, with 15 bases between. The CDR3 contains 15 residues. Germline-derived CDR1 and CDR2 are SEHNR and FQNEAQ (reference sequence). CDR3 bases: TGTGCCAGCAAGAGACGGGTACCTGTGAACACTGAAGCTTTCTTT. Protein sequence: CASKRRVPVNTEAFF.

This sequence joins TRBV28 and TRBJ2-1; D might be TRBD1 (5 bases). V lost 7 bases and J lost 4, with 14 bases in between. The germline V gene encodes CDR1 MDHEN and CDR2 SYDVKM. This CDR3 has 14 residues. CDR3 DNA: TGTGCCAGCACCGTAGGTTCAGGGTACAATGAGCAGTTCTTC. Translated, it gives CASTVGSGYNEQFF.